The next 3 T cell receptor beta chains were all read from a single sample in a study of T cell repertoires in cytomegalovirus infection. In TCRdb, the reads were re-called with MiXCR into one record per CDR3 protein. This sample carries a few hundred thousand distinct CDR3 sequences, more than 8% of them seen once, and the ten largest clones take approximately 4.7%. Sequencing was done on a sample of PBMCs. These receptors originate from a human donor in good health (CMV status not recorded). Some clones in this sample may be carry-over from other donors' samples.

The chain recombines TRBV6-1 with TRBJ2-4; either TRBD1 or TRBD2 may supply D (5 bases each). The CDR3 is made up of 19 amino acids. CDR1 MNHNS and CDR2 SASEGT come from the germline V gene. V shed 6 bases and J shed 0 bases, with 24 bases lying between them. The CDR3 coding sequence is TGTGCCAGCAGCCGCCGGGTGGGGGTCGCCACCGCAGCCAAAAACATTCAGTACTTC. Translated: CASSRRVGVATAAKNIQYF.

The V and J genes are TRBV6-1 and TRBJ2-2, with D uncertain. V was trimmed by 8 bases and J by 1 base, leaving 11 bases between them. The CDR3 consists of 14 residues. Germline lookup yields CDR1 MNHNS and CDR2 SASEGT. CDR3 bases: TGTGCCAGCGTAAGAGCGCTGAACACCGGGGAGCTGTTTTTT. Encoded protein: CASVRALNTGELFF.

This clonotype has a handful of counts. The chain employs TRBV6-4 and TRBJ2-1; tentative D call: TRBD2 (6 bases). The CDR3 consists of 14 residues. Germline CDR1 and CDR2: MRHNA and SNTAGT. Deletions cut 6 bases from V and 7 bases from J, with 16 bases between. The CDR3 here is CASRRRAGGNEQFF. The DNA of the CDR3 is TGTGCCAGCAGACGGAGGGCCGGAGGGAATGAGCAGTTCTTC.